Listed below are T cell receptor beta chains from one sample, sequenced in a study of T-cell memory formation after mild COVID-19. From the 5' RACE reads, TCRdb called clonotypes with MiXCR, one entry per CDR3 protein. The data show 400,000 to 500,000 distinct CDR3 sequences, about a sixth seen once. The sample taken for sequencing was PBMCs or a T cell subset sorted from them (not recorded which). The origin of the receptors is a man between 18 and 29 years old who had mild COVID-19 (a few samples of this study predate the infection). Cell type and time point are not known. Each CDR3 is given with its conserved first and last residue. Each record gives: V gene, J gene, clone size, D gene, CDR3 DNA, CDR3 protein. The D gene is left open where the match is weak. Clone size, where shown, is once, few, many, or a class for clones that have expanded.

v_call: TRBV7-3
j_call: TRBJ2-1
clone_size: .
d_call: .
cdr3_nt: TGTGCCAGCAGCTACCCGTCAGTCGGTGAGCAGTTCTTC
cdr3_aa: CASSYPSVGEQFF

v_call: TRBV18
j_call: TRBJ1-1
clone_size: few
d_call: .
cdr3_nt: TGTGCCAGCTCACCGAGGCAGCTTATGAACACTGAAGCTTTCTTT
cdr3_aa: CASSPRQLMNTEAFF

v_call: TRBV12-3/TRBV12-4
j_call: TRBJ1-1
clone_size: .
d_call: TRBD1
cdr3_nt: TGTGCCAGCAGTTCGACGGACAGGGGGAACACTGAAGCTTTCTTT
cdr3_aa: CASSSTDRGNTEAFF

v_call: TRBV7-2
j_call: TRBJ2-1
clone_size: .
d_call: .
cdr3_nt: TGTGCCAGCAGCTTCCGGGACCTTCACAATGAGCAGTTCTTC
cdr3_aa: CASSFRDLHNEQFF

v_call: TRBV5-1
j_call: TRBJ1-5
clone_size: few
d_call: TRBD1
cdr3_nt: TGCGCCAGCAGCACAGGGGATCGCAATCAGCCCCAGCATTTT
cdr3_aa: CASSTGDRNQPQHF

v_call: TRBV5-1
j_call: TRBJ1-1
clone_size: many
d_call: .
cdr3_nt: TGCGCCAGCAGCCGGGACACTGAAGCTTTCTTT
cdr3_aa: CASSRDTEAFF

v_call: TRBV6-1
j_call: TRBJ1-6
clone_size: few
d_call: .
cdr3_nt: TGTGCCAGCAGTGAAGCGCGGAATTCACCCCTCCACTTT
cdr3_aa: CASSEARNSPLHF

v_call: TRBV7-2
j_call: TRBJ1-1
clone_size: .
d_call: .
cdr3_nt: TGTGCCAGCAGCCTAAAACAGGGCAGGAACACTGAAGCTTTCTTT
cdr3_aa: CASSLKQGRNTEAFF

v_call: TRBV6-2/TRBV6-3
j_call: TRBJ1-1
clone_size: .
d_call: .
cdr3_nt: TGTGCCAGCAGTTACCAGCCGCAGGGTGGGAACACTGAAGCTTTCTTT
cdr3_aa: CASSYQPQGGNTEAFF

v_call: TRBV28
j_call: TRBJ1-6
clone_size: .
d_call: .
cdr3_nt: TGTGCCAGCGGTGAAGGTGATAATTCACCCCTCCACTTT
cdr3_aa: CASGEGDNSPLHF

v_call: TRBV7-6
j_call: TRBJ2-5
clone_size: few
d_call: .
cdr3_nt: TGTGCCAGCAGCTTGACCTACCGCAGGGAAGAGACCCAGTACTTC
cdr3_aa: CASSLTYRREETQYF

v_call: TRBV6-1
j_call: TRBJ2-5
clone_size: few
d_call: .
cdr3_nt: TGTGCCAGCGCCGAGCAAGAGACCCAGTACTTC
cdr3_aa: CASAEQETQYF

v_call: TRBV18
j_call: TRBJ1-2
clone_size: few
d_call: .
cdr3_nt: TGTGCCAGCTCACCACCGCAAACAGGAGAGGCTTTTAACTATGGCTACACCTTC
cdr3_aa: CASSPPQTGEAFNYGYTF

v_call: TRBV15
j_call: TRBJ1-2
clone_size: .
d_call: .
cdr3_nt: TGTGCCACCAGCAGAGACCGTTCCTATGGCTACACCTTC
cdr3_aa: CATSRDRSYGYTF

v_call: TRBV6-1
j_call: TRBJ2-6
clone_size: many
d_call: TRBD1
cdr3_nt: TGTGCCAGCAGTGGACAGGGGGCTGGGGCCAACGTCCTGACTTTC
cdr3_aa: CASSGQGAGANVLTF

v_call: TRBV7-2
j_call: TRBJ2-3
clone_size: .
d_call: .
cdr3_nt: TGTGCCAGCAGCCCCCGGTCGGCGGGCACAGATACGCAGTATTTT
cdr3_aa: CASSPRSAGTDTQYF

v_call: TRBV11-2
j_call: TRBJ2-1
clone_size: .
d_call: TRBD2
cdr3_nt: TGTGCCAGCAGACGACTAGCGGGGGGTTTTGAGCAGTTCTTC
cdr3_aa: CASRRLAGGFEQFF

v_call: TRBV12-3/TRBV12-4
j_call: TRBJ2-2
clone_size: few
d_call: TRBD2
cdr3_nt: TGTGCCAGCAGTTTTGCGGGGGGGGAAACCGGGGAGCTGTTTTTT
cdr3_aa: CASSFAGGETGELFF

v_call: TRBV19
j_call: TRBJ2-3
clone_size: few
d_call: .
cdr3_nt: TGTGCCAGTAGTATTCTTCTGCGCACAGATACGCAGTATTTT
cdr3_aa: CASSILLRTDTQYF

v_call: TRBV4-3
j_call: TRBJ2-1
clone_size: few
d_call: TRBD2
cdr3_nt: TGCGCCAGCAGCCAAGATCTGGCTAGCGGGGGGATCGTTTCCTACAATGAGCAGTTCTTC
cdr3_aa: CASSQDLASGGIVSYNEQFF

v_call: TRBV4-1
j_call: TRBJ1-1
clone_size: .
d_call: .
cdr3_nt: TGCGCCAGCAGCCAAGATGTGGCAGGGGAAGCTTTCTTT
cdr3_aa: CASSQDVAGEAFF

v_call: TRBV11-2
j_call: TRBJ1-4
clone_size: .
d_call: .
cdr3_nt: TGTGCCAGCAGCCATGTCACAGGGACAACTAATGAAAAACTGTTTTTT
cdr3_aa: CASSHVTGTTNEKLFF

v_call: TRBV18
j_call: TRBJ1-5
clone_size: .
d_call: TRBD1
cdr3_nt: TGTGCCAGCTCACCTGGGACAGGACCCCAGCAGCCCCAGCATTTT
cdr3_aa: CASSPGTGPQQPQHF

v_call: TRBV7-9
j_call: TRBJ1-2
clone_size: .
d_call: TRBD1
cdr3_nt: TGTGCCAGCAGCTTAGCGGCAGGGGGCAGTTTACAGGGCTACACCTTC
cdr3_aa: CASSLAAGGSLQGYTF

v_call: TRBV21-1
j_call: TRBJ1-6
clone_size: .
d_call: .
cdr3_nt: TGTGCCAGCAGCAAGAGCACCGTCCCACCGGGCAGGGAACGAAGCTCCTATAATTCACCCCTCCACTTT
cdr3_aa: CASSKSTVPPGRERSSYNSPLHF

v_call: TRBV7-3
j_call: TRBJ1-1
clone_size: few
d_call: .
cdr3_nt: TGTGCCAGCAGCTCAGTGGGGAGTGGAACTGAAGCTTTCTTT
cdr3_aa: CASSSVGSGTEAFF

v_call: TRBV19
j_call: TRBJ2-1
clone_size: few
d_call: TRBD2
cdr3_nt: TGTGCCAGTAGTATAGATCGTAGCGGGTCCTACAATGAGCAGTTCTTC
cdr3_aa: CASSIDRSGSYNEQFF

v_call: TRBV19
j_call: TRBJ1-1
clone_size: few
d_call: .
cdr3_nt: TGTGCCAGTAGTATCTACCTCCTCATGAACACTGAAGCTTTCTTT
cdr3_aa: CASSIYLLMNTEAFF

v_call: TRBV20-1
j_call: TRBJ2-5
clone_size: .
d_call: TRBD2
cdr3_nt: TGCAGTGTTTTAGCGGGGCGGGAGACCCAGTACTTC
cdr3_aa: CSVLAGRETQYF

v_call: TRBV7-7
j_call: TRBJ1-1
clone_size: .
d_call: .
cdr3_nt: TGTGCTAGCAGCGCCACAATGAACACTGAAGCTTTCTTT
cdr3_aa: CASSATMNTEAFF

v_call: TRBV12-3/TRBV12-4
j_call: TRBJ1-1
clone_size: .
d_call: .
cdr3_nt: TGTGCCAGCAGTTTTCCGCGGAGTGAAGCTTTCTTT
cdr3_aa: CASSFPRSEAFF

v_call: TRBV4-3
j_call: TRBJ1-4
clone_size: few
d_call: .
cdr3_nt: TGCGCCAGCAGCCCCGAGGGGGGTGAAAAACTGTTTTTT
cdr3_aa: CASSPEGGEKLFF

v_call: TRBV11-2
j_call: TRBJ2-3
clone_size: few
d_call: .
cdr3_nt: TGTGCCAGCAGCTCTTCCCATCCAGATACGCAGTATTTT
cdr3_aa: CASSSSHPDTQYF

v_call: TRBV20-1
j_call: TRBJ1-5
clone_size: .
d_call: TRBD1
cdr3_nt: TGCAGTGCTGGACAGGGAAATCAGCCCCAGCATTTT
cdr3_aa: CSAGQGNQPQHF

v_call: TRBV20-1
j_call: TRBJ2-2
clone_size: few
d_call: .
cdr3_nt: TGCAGTGCTAGGAACATGAACACCGGGGAGCTGTTTTTT
cdr3_aa: CSARNMNTGELFF

v_call: TRBV6-2/TRBV6-3
j_call: TRBJ1-2
clone_size: few
d_call: .
cdr3_nt: TGTGCCAGCAGTTCGACAAACCCCCAGGGTAAAAAAGGCGGCTACACCTTC
cdr3_aa: CASSSTNPQGKKGGYTF

v_call: TRBV13
j_call: TRBJ2-4
clone_size: .
d_call: TRBD1
cdr3_nt: TGTGCCACCAACAGGGGGGCAGAGGAAGACATTCAGTACTTC
cdr3_aa: CATNRGAEEDIQYF

v_call: TRBV12-3/TRBV12-4
j_call: TRBJ2-5
clone_size: .
d_call: TRBD2
cdr3_nt: TGTGCCAGCGGGGGGGTCCAAGAGACCCAGTACTTC
cdr3_aa: CASGGVQETQYF

v_call: TRBV6-2/TRBV6-3
j_call: TRBJ2-3
clone_size: few
d_call: TRBD2
cdr3_nt: TGTGCCAGCAGTGCAACGGGACTAGTCCCAGATACGCAGTATTTT
cdr3_aa: CASSATGLVPDTQYF

v_call: TRBV4-1
j_call: TRBJ2-5
clone_size: few
d_call: .
cdr3_nt: TGCGCCAGCAGCCAAGATCGTCAGGGGTGGGATGAGACCCAGTACTTC
cdr3_aa: CASSQDRQGWDETQYF

v_call: TRBV4-3
j_call: TRBJ1-2
clone_size: few
d_call: TRBD1
cdr3_nt: TGCGCCAGCAGCCAAGACCGGACAGGGGGCGCTTATGGCTACACCTTC
cdr3_aa: CASSQDRTGGAYGYTF

v_call: TRBV5-1
j_call: TRBJ1-3
clone_size: .
d_call: .
cdr3_nt: TGCGCCAGCAGGCCCGATGCGAGCTCTGGAAACACCATATATTTT
cdr3_aa: CASRPDASSGNTIYF

v_call: TRBV20-1
j_call: TRBJ2-1
clone_size: few
d_call: TRBD2
cdr3_nt: TGCAGTGCCCATCCCCTCGCGGGGGGGACCTACAATGAGCAGTTCTTC
cdr3_aa: CSAHPLAGGTYNEQFF

v_call: TRBV7-2
j_call: TRBJ1-1
clone_size: few
d_call: TRBD1
cdr3_nt: TGTGCCAGCAGCCAAGACAGGGGGAAGAACACTGAAGCTTTCTTT
cdr3_aa: CASSQDRGKNTEAFF

v_call: TRBV10-3
j_call: TRBJ1-4
clone_size: once
d_call: .
cdr3_nt: TGTGCCATCAGTGAGTCCTGGGCCCGATCAGGAGGGGCTAATGAAAAACTGTTTTTT
cdr3_aa: CAISESWARSGGANEKLFF

v_call: TRBV13
j_call: TRBJ2-2
clone_size: .
d_call: .
cdr3_nt: TGTGCCAGCAGCTTAAACGGAGCCACCGGGGAGCTGTTTTTT
cdr3_aa: CASSLNGATGELFF

v_call: TRBV7-9
j_call: TRBJ2-3
clone_size: .
d_call: .
cdr3_nt: TGTGCCAGCACCGTAGCCGAAAGCACAGATACGCAGTATTTT
cdr3_aa: CASTVAESTDTQYF

v_call: TRBV18
j_call: TRBJ2-7
clone_size: .
d_call: .
cdr3_nt: TGTGCCAGCTCAAACTTTGTAGACGAGCAGTACTTC
cdr3_aa: CASSNFVDEQYF

v_call: TRBV7-9
j_call: TRBJ2-2
clone_size: .
d_call: .
cdr3_nt: TGTGCCAGCAGCTCCAGGGAAACCGGGGAGCTGTTTTTT
cdr3_aa: CASSSRETGELFF

v_call: TRBV6-5
j_call: TRBJ2-5
clone_size: few
d_call: .
cdr3_nt: TGTGCCAGCAGTTACTCCCAACGGGCACAAGAGACCCAGTACTTC
cdr3_aa: CASSYSQRAQETQYF

v_call: TRBV10-2
j_call: TRBJ2-7
clone_size: few
d_call: .
cdr3_nt: TGCGCCAGCAGTGAGCCCCCCGAAGGACCTTACTACGAGCAGTACTTC
cdr3_aa: CASSEPPEGPYYEQYF

v_call: TRBV30
j_call: TRBJ2-3
clone_size: .
d_call: .
cdr3_nt: TGTGCCTGGATAGGCAAACTACCAAACCCGGGAGATACGCAGTATTTT
cdr3_aa: CAWIGKLPNPGDTQYF

v_call: TRBV7-2
j_call: TRBJ2-5
clone_size: few
d_call: .
cdr3_nt: TGTGCCAGCAGCTTGGGACCCACCGGAGAGACCCAGTACTTC
cdr3_aa: CASSLGPTGETQYF

v_call: TRBV20-1
j_call: TRBJ2-5
clone_size: .
d_call: TRBD2
cdr3_nt: TGCAGTGCTAGAGATCCTAGCGGGGGCGAGACCCAGTACTTC
cdr3_aa: CSARDPSGGETQYF

v_call: TRBV27
j_call: TRBJ1-1
clone_size: few
d_call: TRBD1
cdr3_nt: TGTGCCAGCAGGGGACAGTCGGGGCTTCACACTGAAGCTTTCTTT
cdr3_aa: CASRGQSGLHTEAFF

v_call: TRBV5-1
j_call: TRBJ1-3
clone_size: few
d_call: .
cdr3_nt: TGCGCCAGCAGCTCTCACACAACTGGAAACACCATATATTTT
cdr3_aa: CASSSHTTGNTIYF

v_call: TRBV6-2/TRBV6-3
j_call: TRBJ2-5
clone_size: few
d_call: .
cdr3_nt: TGTGCCAGCAGTTCGGACGGGGGGCGCCAAGAGACCCAGTACTTC
cdr3_aa: CASSSDGGRQETQYF

v_call: TRBV28
j_call: TRBJ2-4
clone_size: many
d_call: TRBD2
cdr3_nt: TGTGCCAGCAGTTTACCGACCGGGACTAGCGGGAACATTCAGTACTTC
cdr3_aa: CASSLPTGTSGNIQYF

v_call: TRBV7-9
j_call: TRBJ2-7
clone_size: .
d_call: .
cdr3_nt: TGTGCCAGCAGTAATTATCGGTACGAGCAGTACTTC
cdr3_aa: CASSNYRYEQYF